These T cell receptor beta chains were read from a single sample in a study of CD8 T cells in Susac syndrome. TCRdb re-derived calls from the immunoSEQ multiplex PCR reads in MiXCR, one entry per CDR3 protein. The repertoire includes about 140,000 distinct CDR3 sequences, 85% to 95% of them detected once, and about 0.11% sits in the top ten. Sequenced: CD4+ T cells from PBMCs. Receptors were obtained from a human donor with multiple sclerosis. CDR3s leave out the opening cysteine and the closing phenylalanine or tryptophan. Fields, in order: D gene, V gene, J gene, CDR3 protein. The D gene is left open where the match is weak.

>TRBD2|TRBV14|TRBJ2-1
ASSRYGTSGGNEQF
>TRBD1|TRBV3-1|TRBJ2-1
ASSQAGTGGPNEQF
>NA|TRBV5-4|TRBJ2-1
ASSLPFGGQSDNEQF
>NA|TRBV28|TRBJ2-5
ASSLRGSETQY
>NA|TRBV2|TRBJ2-7
ASSENGRVSYEQY
>NA|TRBV2|TRBJ2-7
ATERLTGSYEQY
>NA|TRBV30|TRBJ2-7
AWMNREQGYYEQY
>NA|TRBV29-1|TRBJ2-5
SVGGVIPGLQQETQY
>NA|TRBV30|TRBJ1-2
AWSVRVTVLQNYGYT
>NA|TRBV20-1|TRBJ2-3
SANGPPDTQY
>NA|TRBV4-1|TRBJ2-7
ASSQLPGLNYEQY
>NA|TRBV28|TRBJ2-5
ASTTRAETQY
>TRBD2|TRBV2|TRBJ2-1
ASSEEAGTRVSHEQF
>NA|TRBV5-1|TRBJ1-1
ASSRLSGAAGGTEAF
>NA|TRBV6-5|TRBJ1-2
ASSYEVGSGYT
>TRBD1|TRBV29-1|TRBJ2-7
SAEGTGNRQY
>NA|TRBV29-1|TRBJ2-5
SVARGGETQY
>NA|TRBV4-3|TRBJ1-6
ASSQEGPYSPLH
>NA|TRBV7-3|TRBJ2-1
ASSLDTMGNEQF